This TCR beta chain was recovered during a study of Ad26.COV2.S vaccination and SARS-CoV-2 variants. As for the study in general: Intramuscular Ad26.COV2.S doses were given once or twice, 56 days apart. Study-wide points: Analytic work on TCR breadth and depth might have understated the full extent of total T cell responses. The study found similar non-spike TCR breadth in vaccine and placebo recipients.

The data were produced by immunoSEQ multiplex PCR, yet TCRdb's version contains in-frame clones alone and is incomplete. The sample includes around 300,000 clones, around 89% of them seen just once. The CDR3 is 14 residues long. Germline V gene sequence: CDR1 SGHNT, CDR2 YYREEE (reference sequence). V was pared by 3 bases and J by 8 bases, with 17 bases between. As concerns this clone: The antigen is undetermined.

Treatment denoted: roughly 18 received Ad26.COV2.S at low or high dose, single or two shots; about 5 received placebo; per-sample allocation not given. Collection of the samples took place on day 63 after the first injection of vaccine or placebo. What was given as vaccine was an Ad26 vector encoding Wuhan-strain SARS-CoV-2 spike. The chain uses TRBV5-4 and TRBJ1-2; D gene uncertain. This TCR was recovered from a person between 18 and 65 years old who received the Ad26.COV2.S COVID-19 vaccine or a placebo. The sequenced sample was peripheral blood, obtained in a trial of Ad26.COV2.S vaccine versus placebo. CDR3 protein: CASSSLEAGAGYTF. The DNA of the CDR3 is TGTGCCAGCAGCTCTCTCGAGGCGGGTGCGGGCTACACCTTC.